This T cell receptor beta chain was captured by sequencing in a study of CD8 T cells in ankylosing spondylitis (dated by TCRdb to the late 2010s). Concerning the study at large: To find TCR variants linked to disease, the study profiled T cell receptor beta repertoires in ankylosing spondylitis patients and healthy donors. In total, the full study cohort was made up of some 110 healthy donors and 20 to 25 ankylosing spondylitis patients. Peripheral blood was sampled, and synovial fluid was also collected from ankylosing spondylitis patients.

According to the germline V gene (reference sequence), CDR1 reads SEHNR and CDR2 reads FQNEAQ. Between the V and J ends, shortened by 4 bases and 4 bases respectively, the junction contains 11 bases. The CDR3 goes from the cysteine to the phenylalanine over 14 residues. Left in the record is the CDR3 DNA by itself, 42 bases read in frame from the first base. The run used an Illumina HiSeq 2500. Quantitative 5'-RACE with molecular barcodes was the method used to prepare the TCR beta libraries. Per the authors' processing: To identify disease-linked TCR variants, a new computational method was used, one built on a probabilistic model of VDJ rearrangement. The public sequencing data were trimmed at Q25 with fastp and processed into clonotypes with MiXCR by TCRdb, which kept only in-frame beta chains. Duplicate CDR3 protein sequences are folded into a single record with the most common DNA and genes. TCRdb, not the authors, supplied the V and J calls. This sample holds about 69,000 distinct CDR3 sequences; over 4% were observed only once. The leading ten clones occupy 2% to 2.5% of the sample.

Ten or more counts support this clonotype. Its antigen is currently not known. Base-call qualities are not available, and no considerably larger clone is one nucleotide away. The study at large found these results: A TCR beta motif made up of several highly homologous amino acid variants appeared to be characteristic of blood from ankylosing spondylitis patients. According to the report, matched synovial fluid samples from ankylosing spondylitis patients were significantly enriched for the disease-linked clones. Some TCR beta motif variants had previously been reported in synovial fluid and blood of reactive arthritis patients, which suggested common disease-initiation mechanisms. The disease-linked clones showed a CD8+ phenotype and occurred at relatively low frequencies in peripheral blood.

The clonotype comes from a male donor with ankylosing spondylitis or in good health (not recorded which). This receptor chain uses TRBV7-9 and TRBJ2-1, with TRBD2 perhaps the D gene, on 5 matching bases. Sequencing was done on a sample of blood, either unsorted or a sorted T cell fraction (not recorded which). CDR3 region: CASSYDDYYNEQFF. The DNA sequence is given as TGTGCCAGCAGCTACGACGACTATTACAATGAGCAGTTCTTC.